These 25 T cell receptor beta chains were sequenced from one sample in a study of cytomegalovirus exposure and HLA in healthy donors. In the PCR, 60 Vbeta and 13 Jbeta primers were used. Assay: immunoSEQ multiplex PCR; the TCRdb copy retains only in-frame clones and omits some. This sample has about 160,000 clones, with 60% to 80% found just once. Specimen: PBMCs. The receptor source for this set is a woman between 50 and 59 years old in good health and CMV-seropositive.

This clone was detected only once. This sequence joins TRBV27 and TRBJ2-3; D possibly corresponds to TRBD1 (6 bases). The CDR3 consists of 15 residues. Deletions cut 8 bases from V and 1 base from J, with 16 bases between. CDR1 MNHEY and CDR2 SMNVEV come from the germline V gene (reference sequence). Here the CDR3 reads CASGNRAFGTDTQYF. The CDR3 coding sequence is TGTGCCAGCGGAAACAGGGCTTTCGGCACAGATACGCAGTATTTT.

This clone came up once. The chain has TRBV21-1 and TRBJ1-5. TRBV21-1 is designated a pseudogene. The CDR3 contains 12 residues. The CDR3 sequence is CASSKSGRPQHF. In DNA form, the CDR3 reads TGTGCCAGCAGCAAAAGCGGCAGGCCCCAGCATTTT.

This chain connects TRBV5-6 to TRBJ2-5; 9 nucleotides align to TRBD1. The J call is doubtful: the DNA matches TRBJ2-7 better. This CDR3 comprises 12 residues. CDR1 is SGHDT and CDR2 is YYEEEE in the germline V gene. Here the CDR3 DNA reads TGTGCCAGCAGCCAGGACAGGGGCGAGCAGTACTTC. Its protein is CASSQDRGEQYF.

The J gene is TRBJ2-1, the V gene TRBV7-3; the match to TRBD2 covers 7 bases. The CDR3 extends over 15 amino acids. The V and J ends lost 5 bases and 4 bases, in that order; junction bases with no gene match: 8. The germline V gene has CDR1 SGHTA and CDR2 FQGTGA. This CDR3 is CASSPRSGGYNEQFF. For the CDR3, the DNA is TGTGCCAGCAGCCCCCGATCCGGGGGGTACAATGAGCAGTTCTTC. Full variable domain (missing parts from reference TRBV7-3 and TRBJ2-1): GAGVSQTPSNKVTEKGKYVELRCDPISGHTALYWYRQSLGQGPEFLIYFQGTGAADDSGLPNDRFFAVRPEGSVSTLKIQRTERGDSAVYLCASSPRSGGYNEQFFGPGTRLTVL.

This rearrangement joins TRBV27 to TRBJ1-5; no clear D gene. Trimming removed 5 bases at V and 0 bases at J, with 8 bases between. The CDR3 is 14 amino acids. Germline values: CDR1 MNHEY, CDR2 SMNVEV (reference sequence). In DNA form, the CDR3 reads TGTGCCAGCAGTAATCTATATAGCAATCAGCCCCAGCATTTT. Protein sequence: CASSNLYSNQPQHF.

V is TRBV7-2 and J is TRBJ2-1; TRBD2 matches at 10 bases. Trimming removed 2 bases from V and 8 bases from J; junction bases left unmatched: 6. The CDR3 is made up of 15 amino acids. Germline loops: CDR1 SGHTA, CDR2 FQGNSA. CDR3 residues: CASSLQRGGLDEQFF. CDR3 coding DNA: TGTGCCAGCAGCTTACAGCGGGGGGGCCTAGATGAGCAGTTCTTC.

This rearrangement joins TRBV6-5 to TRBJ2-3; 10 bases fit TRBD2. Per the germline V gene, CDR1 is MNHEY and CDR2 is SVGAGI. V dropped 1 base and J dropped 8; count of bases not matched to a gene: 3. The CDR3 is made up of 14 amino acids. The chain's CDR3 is CASSYLAGGVTQYF. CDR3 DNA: TGTGCCAGCAGTTACTTAGCGGGGGGTGTTACGCAGTATTTT.

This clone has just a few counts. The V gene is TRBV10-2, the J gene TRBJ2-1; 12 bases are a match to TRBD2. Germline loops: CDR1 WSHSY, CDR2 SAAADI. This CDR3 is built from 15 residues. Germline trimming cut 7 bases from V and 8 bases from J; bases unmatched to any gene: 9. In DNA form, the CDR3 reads TGCGCCAGCACCGCCGGACTAGCGGGACGGGATGAGCAGTTCTTC. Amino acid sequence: CASTAGLAGRDEQFF.

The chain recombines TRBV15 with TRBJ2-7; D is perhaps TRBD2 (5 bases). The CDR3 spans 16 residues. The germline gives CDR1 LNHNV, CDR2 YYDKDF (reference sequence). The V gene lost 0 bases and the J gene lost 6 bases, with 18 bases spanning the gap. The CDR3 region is CATSRDSGSYSGEQYF. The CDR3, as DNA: TGTGCCACCAGCAGAGATTCGGGGTCCTACTCCGGCGAGCAGTACTTC.

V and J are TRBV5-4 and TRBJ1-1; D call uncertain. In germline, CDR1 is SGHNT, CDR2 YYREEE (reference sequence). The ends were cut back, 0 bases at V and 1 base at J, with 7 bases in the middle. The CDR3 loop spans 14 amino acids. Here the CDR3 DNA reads TGTGCCAGCAGCTTGGGGCAACCGAACACTGAAGCTTTCTTT. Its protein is CASSLGQPNTEAFF.

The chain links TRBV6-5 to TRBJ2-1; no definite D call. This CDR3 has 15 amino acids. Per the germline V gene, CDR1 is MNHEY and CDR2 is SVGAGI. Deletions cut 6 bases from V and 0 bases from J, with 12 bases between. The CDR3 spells CASRRVDSSYNEQFF. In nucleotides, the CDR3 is TGTGCCAGCAGACGCGTAGATAGCTCCTACAATGAGCAGTTCTTC.

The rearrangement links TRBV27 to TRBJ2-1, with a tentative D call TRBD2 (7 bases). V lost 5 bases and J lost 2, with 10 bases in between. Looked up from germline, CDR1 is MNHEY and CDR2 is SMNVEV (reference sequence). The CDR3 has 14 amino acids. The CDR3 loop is CASSPGGTYNEQFF. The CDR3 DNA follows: TGTGCCAGCAGTCCGGGGGGCACCTACAATGAGCAGTTCTTC.

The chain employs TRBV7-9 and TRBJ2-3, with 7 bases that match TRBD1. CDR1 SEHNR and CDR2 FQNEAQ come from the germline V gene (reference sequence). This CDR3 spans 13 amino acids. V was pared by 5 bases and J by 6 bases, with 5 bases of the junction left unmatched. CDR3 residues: CASSLTGSDTQYF. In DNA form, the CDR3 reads TGTGCCAGCAGCCTGACAGGGTCGGATACGCAGTATTTT.

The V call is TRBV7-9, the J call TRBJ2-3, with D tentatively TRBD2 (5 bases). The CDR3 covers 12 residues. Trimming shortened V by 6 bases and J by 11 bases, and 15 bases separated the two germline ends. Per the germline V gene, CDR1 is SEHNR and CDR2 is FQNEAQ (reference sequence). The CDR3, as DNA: TGTGCCAGCAGTCCACTCGACCGGGGGCAGTATTTT. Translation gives CASSPLDRGQYF.

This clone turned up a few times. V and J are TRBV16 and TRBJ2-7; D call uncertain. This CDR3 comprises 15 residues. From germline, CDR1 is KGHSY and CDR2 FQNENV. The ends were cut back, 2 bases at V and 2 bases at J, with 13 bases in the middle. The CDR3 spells CASSQGQRFTYEQYF. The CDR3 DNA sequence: TGTGCCAGCAGCCAAGGGCAGAGATTTACCTACGAGCAGTACTTC.

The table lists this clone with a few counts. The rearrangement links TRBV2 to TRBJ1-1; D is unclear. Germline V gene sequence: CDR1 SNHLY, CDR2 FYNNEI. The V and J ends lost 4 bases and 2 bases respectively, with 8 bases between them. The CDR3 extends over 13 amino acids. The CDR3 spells CASSVGPNTEAFF. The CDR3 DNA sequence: TGTGCCAGCAGTGTCGGTCCCAACACTGAAGCTTTCTTT.

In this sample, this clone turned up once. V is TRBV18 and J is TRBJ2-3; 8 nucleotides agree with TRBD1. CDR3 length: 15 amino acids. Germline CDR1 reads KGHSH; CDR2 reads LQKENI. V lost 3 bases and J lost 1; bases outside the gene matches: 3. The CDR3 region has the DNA TGTGCCAGCTCACCGGGACAGGACCGCACAGATACGCAGTATTTT. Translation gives CASSPGQDRTDTQYF.

CDR3 in DNA: TGTGCCAGTAGTATTACCGGGACAGGTAATTCACCCCTCCACTTT. Translated: CASSITGTGNSPLHF. The chain links TRBV19 to TRBJ1-6; 8 nucleotides agree with TRBD1. V gave up 3 bases and J gave up 6 bases; unmatched junction bases: 4. The CDR3 length is 15 residues. CDR1 and CDR2 from the germline V gene are LNHDA and SQIVND (reference sequence).

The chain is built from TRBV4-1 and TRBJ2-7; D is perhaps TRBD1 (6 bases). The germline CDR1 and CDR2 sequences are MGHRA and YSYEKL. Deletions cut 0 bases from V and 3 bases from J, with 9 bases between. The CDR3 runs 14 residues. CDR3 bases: TGCGCCAGCAGCCAAGAGGACAGACACTACGAGCAGTACTTC. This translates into CASSQEDRHYEQYF.

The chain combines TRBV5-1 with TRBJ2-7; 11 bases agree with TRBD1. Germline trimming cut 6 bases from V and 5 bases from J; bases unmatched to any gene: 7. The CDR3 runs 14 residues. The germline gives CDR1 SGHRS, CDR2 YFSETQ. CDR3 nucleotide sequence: TGCGCCAGCACGATAGGGACAGGGGGTAACGAGCAGTACTTC. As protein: CASTIGTGGNEQYF.

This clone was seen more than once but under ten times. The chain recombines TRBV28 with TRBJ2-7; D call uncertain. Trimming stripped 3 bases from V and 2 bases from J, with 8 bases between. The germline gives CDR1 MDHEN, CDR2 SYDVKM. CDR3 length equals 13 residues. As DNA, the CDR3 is TGTGCCAGCAGTTTCGAAAACACCTACGAGCAGTACTTC. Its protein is CASSFENTYEQYF.

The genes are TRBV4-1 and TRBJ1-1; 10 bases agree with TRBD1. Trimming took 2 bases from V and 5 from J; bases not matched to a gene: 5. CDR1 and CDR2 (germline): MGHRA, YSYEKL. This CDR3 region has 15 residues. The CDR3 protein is CASSQPRTGGTEAFF. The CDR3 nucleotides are TGCGCCAGCAGCCAACCCCGGACAGGGGGGACTGAAGCTTTCTTT.

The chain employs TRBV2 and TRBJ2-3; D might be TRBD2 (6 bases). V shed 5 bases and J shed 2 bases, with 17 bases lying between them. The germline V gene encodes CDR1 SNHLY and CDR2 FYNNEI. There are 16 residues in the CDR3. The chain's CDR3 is CASSSPGRGPTDTQYF. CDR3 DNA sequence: TGTGCCAGCAGTTCACCCGGGCGGGGTCCCACAGATACGCAGTATTTT.

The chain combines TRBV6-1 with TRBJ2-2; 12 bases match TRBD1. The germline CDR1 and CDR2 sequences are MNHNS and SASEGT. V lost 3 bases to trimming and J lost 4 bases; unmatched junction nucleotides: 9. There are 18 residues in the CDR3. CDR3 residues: CASSDPGQGARGTGELFF. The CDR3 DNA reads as TGTGCCAGCAGTGACCCGGGACAGGGGGCCCGAGGCACCGGGGAGCTGTTTTTT.

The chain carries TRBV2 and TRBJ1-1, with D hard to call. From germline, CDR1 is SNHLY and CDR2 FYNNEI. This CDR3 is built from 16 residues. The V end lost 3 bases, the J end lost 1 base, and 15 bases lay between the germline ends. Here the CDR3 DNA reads TGTGCCAGCAGTGACGCGCCGGGAGGGAGGAACACTGAAGCTTTCTTT. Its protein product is CASSDAPGGRNTEAFF.